The 3 T cell receptor beta chains listed next were all sequenced from one sample in a study of blood T cell repertoires in COVID-19. Sequencing was performed with immunoSEQ multiplex PCR; in TCRdb, only in-frame clones are kept and a portion is missing. Counted here are 66,000 or so clones, 85% to 90% occurring once; the ten biggest clones make up roughly 6.9%. Sequencing was carried out using peripheral blood. The receptor source for this set is a middle-aged man with active COVID-19.

The chain links TRBV7-6 to TRBJ1-1; TRBD1 matches at 10 bases. V gave up 5 bases and J gave up 3 bases; unmatched junction bases: 6. This CDR3 spans 15 amino acids. Looked up from germline, CDR1 is SGHVS and CDR2 is FNYEAQ. CDR3 coding DNA: TGTGCCAGCAGCGCCTGGACAGGGGGGGACACTGAAGCTTTCTTT. This encodes CASSAWTGGDTEAFF.

This clone was observed once. The V call is TRBV3-1 (or the pseudogene TRBV3-2), the J call TRBJ2-3; 14 bases align to TRBD2. This CDR3 has 17 amino acids. The J segment lost 10 bases and the V segment lost 1 base, leaving 10 bases of the junction unmatched. Germline V CDR1 and CDR2: LGHDT, YNNKEL (reference sequence). CDR3 bases: TGTGCCAGCAGCCAAGGTGCGGGACTAGCGGGAGAATTTGCGCAGTATTTT. This codes for CASSQGAGLAGEFAQYF.

The J gene is TRBJ1-2, the V gene TRBV29-1; possibly TRBD1 for D (5 bases). The V end was cut by 1 base, the J end by 1 base, with 10 bases between. Germline assignment: CDR1 SQVTM and CDR2 ANQGSEA. CDR3 length equals 14 residues. The DNA of the CDR3 is TGCAGCGTTGAAGTAGGGCAGGGTAACTATGGCTACACCTTC. Its protein is CSVEVGQGNYGYTF.